This T cell receptor (beta chain) was recovered during a study of shared clonotypes between healthy human individuals. Trimming stripped 4 bases from V and 0 bases from J, with 9 bases between. CDR3 length equals 14 residues. Germline-derived CDR1 and CDR2 are SNHLY and FYNNEI. Generated by immunoSEQ multiplex PCR, the TCRdb table keeps only in-frame clones and is missing some. Of approximately 1,000,000 clones listed, about 80% were seen once; the top ten hold roughly 0.83%. The source of this sequence is a man younger than 30 in good health. Some clones in this sample may be carry-over from other donors' samples. The rearrangement joins TRBV2 to TRBJ2-5; D not certain. The sequencing sample was made of memory CD4+ T cells from PBMCs. Sample subset: CD45RA-negative fraction. CDR3 sequence: CASSADRYQETQYF. CDR3 nucleotide sequence: TGTGCCAGCAGTGCGGACCGCTACCAAGAGACCCAGTACTTC.